This T cell receptor beta chain was sequenced for a study of blood T cell repertoires in COVID-19. Study summary: From the United States, Italy and Spain came samples of acute and convalescent COVID-19. PBMCs, B-cell-depleted T cells, or T cells were the source of the cDNA or gDNA that made up the material.

Original data processing: Nucleated cell counts were estimated from reference gene primer amplification. The repertoire was sequenced with immunoSEQ multiplex PCR; TCRdb's copy has only in-frame clones and lacks some. For V, J and clone size, that table is used; D and trimming come from the DNA. The sample consists of about half a million clones, around 85% of them appearing once. Germline trimming cut 2 bases from V and 4 bases from J; bases unmatched to any gene: 6. The CDR3 is 16 residues long. Germline V gives CDR1 KGHDR, CDR2 SFDVKD. The receptor comes from a human donor in a cohort sampled during active COVID-19. The V and J genes are TRBV24-1 and TRBJ1-4; TRBD1 matches 7 bases. The sequenced sample consisted of peripheral blood. The CDR3 reads CATSDSTGVGNEKLFF. In DNA form, the CDR3 reads TGTGCCACCAGTGATTCAACAGGGGTGGGTAATGAAAAACTGTTTTTT.